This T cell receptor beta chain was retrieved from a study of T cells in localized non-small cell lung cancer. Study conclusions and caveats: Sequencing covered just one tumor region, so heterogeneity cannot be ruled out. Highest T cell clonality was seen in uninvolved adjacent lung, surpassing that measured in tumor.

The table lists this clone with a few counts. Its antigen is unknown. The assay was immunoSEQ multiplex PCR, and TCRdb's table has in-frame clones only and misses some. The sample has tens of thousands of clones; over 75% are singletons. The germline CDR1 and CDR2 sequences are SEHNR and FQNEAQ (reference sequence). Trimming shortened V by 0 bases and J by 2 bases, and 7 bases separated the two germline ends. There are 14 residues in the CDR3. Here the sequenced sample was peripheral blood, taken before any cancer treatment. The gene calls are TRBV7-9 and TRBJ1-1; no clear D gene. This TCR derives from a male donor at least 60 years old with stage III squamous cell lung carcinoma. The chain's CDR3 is CASSLAADNTEAFF. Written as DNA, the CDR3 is TGTGCCAGCAGCTTAGCGGCGGATAACACTGAAGCTTTCTTT.